These T cell receptor beta chains were read from a single sample in a study of Graves' ophthalmopathy and Graves' hyperthyroidism. MiXCR, run by TCRdb on the multiplex PCR reads, gives a single entry per CDR3 protein. The profile shows about 380,000 distinct CDR3 sequences, less than 20% of them singletons. The specimen sequenced was peripheral blood. These receptors were obtained from a woman aged 18-30 years with stable Graves' hyperthyroidism. Both conserved end residues are part of each CDR3. The D gene is left open where the match is weak. Expanded clones are given a class, and other clones once, few, many or no size at all.

>many|TRBJ1-1|TRBV10-3|-
TGTGCCATCACCGGACAGTCGCGGGGGACGTACACTGAAGCTTTCTTT
CAITGQSRGTYTEAFF
>-|TRBJ2-7|TRBV12-3/TRBV12-4|TRBD1
TGTGCCAGCAGTCCCAGACAGGGGTGCCACGAGCAGTGCTTC
CASSPRQGCHEQCF
>-|TRBJ2-5|TRBV20-1|TRBD2
TGCAGTGCTAGTAAACTAGCGGAAGAGACCCAGTACTTC
CSASKLAEETQYF
>many|TRBJ1-5|TRBV6-1|-
TGTGCCAGCAGTGAATTCCCTCTCGGGCTCACCAATCAGCCCCAGCATTTT
CASSEFPLGLTNQPQHF
>many|TRBJ1-1|TRBV12-3/TRBV12-4|-
TGTGCCAGCAGTTTATCAGGTCTCGAAGCTTTCTTT
CASSLSGLEAFF
>many|TRBJ2-6|TRBV28|TRBD1
TGTGCCAGCAGCTCTTCAGGGGGATCTTACTCTGGGGCCAACGTCCTGACTTTC
CASSSSGGSYSGANVLTF
>many|TRBJ1-6|TRBV7-9|TRBD1
TGTGCCAGCAGCGAACGGACAGGAGAACCAGCCCTCCACTTT
CASSERTGEPALHF
>many|TRBJ1-5|TRBV6-2/TRBV6-3|-
TGTGCCAGCAGTTGGCATTTTAGCAATCAGCCCCAGCATTTT
CASSWHFSNQPQHF
>many|TRBJ1-2|TRBV20-1|TRBD1
TGCAGTGCCATAGACAGGGTCCATGGCTACACCTTC
CSAIDRVHGYTF
>once|TRBJ1-2|TRBV18|-
TGTGCCAGCTACGGGGAGCTCCTAGGACCATATGGCTACACCTTC
CASYGELLGPYGYTF
>many|TRBJ2-5|TRBV11-2|-
TGTGCCAGCAGCTTAGACGGCGGGGCTCGAGAGACCCAGTACTTC
CASSLDGGARETQYF
>many|TRBJ1-2|TRBV5-1|-
TGCGCCAGCAGCCTGACCAGCGGGTATGGCTACACCTTC
CASSLTSGYGYTF
>many|TRBJ2-2|TRBV19|-
TGTGCCAGTAGTATCTCAACAGGGAACACCGGGGAGCTGTTTTTT
CASSISTGNTGELFF
>-|TRBJ2-2|TRBV29-1|-
TGCAGCGTTGGGTCGGGGGGCTCGAACACCGGGGAGCTGTTTTTT
CSVGSGGSNTGELFF
>many|TRBJ1-5|TRBV15|-
TGTGCCACCAGCAGAGCCCCAGGAAGTATATCGAATCAGCCCCAGCATTTT
CATSRAPGSISNQPQHF
>many|TRBJ1-5|TRBV20-1|-
TGCAGTGCTAGAGGAACCGGGACGACAGATCAGCCCCAGCATTTT
CSARGTGTTDQPQHF
>-|TRBJ1-1|TRBV9|-
TGTGCCAGCAGCGTAGCTTCCTCATCGGGTCAGCATGAAGCTTTCTTT
CASSVASSSGQHEAFF
>many|TRBJ1-5|TRBV7-2|-
TGTGCCAGCAGCTCGGTGCCCGGGGGTAGTCAGCCCCAGCATTTT
CASSSVPGGSQPQHF
>many|TRBJ1-3|TRBV6-5|-
TGTGCCAGCCGATGGGGCCCTCGGACTGGACCGGCGGGAAACACCATATATTTT
CASRWGPRTGPAGNTIYF
>many|TRBJ1-5|TRBV12-3/TRBV12-4|-
TGTGCCAGCAGTTTACGGCAGGATAGTTGGCCCCAGCATTTT
CASSLRQDSWPQHF
>many|TRBJ2-7|TRBV20-1|TRBD2
TGCAGTGCTAGGACATGGGGGGGGACGGGGAGCTCCTACGAGCAGTACTTC
CSARTWGGTGSSYEQYF
>many|TRBJ1-1|TRBV15|-
TGTGCCACCAGCAGACTCGGGCAGGGGAACACTGAAGCTTTCTTT
CATSRLGQGNTEAFF
>few|TRBJ2-5|TRBV6-5|TRBD2
TGTGCCAGCAGTTCCCGGACTAGCGGGGGGGCCGAGACCCAGTACTTC
CASSSRTSGGAETQYF
>many|TRBJ1-2|TRBV7-2|-
TGTGCCAGCAGCTCTTACGGGGGGCAGGGGTACACCTTC
CASSSYGGQGYTF
>many|TRBJ1-1|TRBV15|-
TGTGCCACCAGCAGAGAAAGGGGGGCAATATCTGAAGCTTTCTTT
CATSRERGAISEAFF
>many|TRBJ2-2|TRBV5-1|-
TGCGCCAGCAGCTTGGAGCGACGGTTGAACACCGGGGAGCTGTTTTTT
CASSLERRLNTGELFF
>many|TRBJ1-1|TRBV10-3|-
TGTGCCATCAGACAAACCCAGGGCAGGGCGGAGGGCACTGAAGCTTTCTTT
CAIRQTQGRAEGTEAFF
>many|TRBJ2-7|TRBV24-1|TRBD1
TGTGCCACCAGTGACGAGACAGGGTTAGGTGAGCAGTACTTC
CATSDETGLGEQYF
>many|TRBJ1-2|TRBV11-2|-
TGTGCCAGCAGCTTAGATCAGAACGCTCCTAACTATGGCTACACCTTC
CASSLDQNAPNYGYTF
>-|TRBJ1-2|TRBV4-1|TRBD1
TGCGCCAGCAGCCAAGACGCAGGGGGGTATGGCTACACCTTC
CASSQDAGGYGYTF
>-|TRBJ2-5|TRBV12-3/TRBV12-4|-
TGTGCCAGCATGCACCTTTTTGGAGAGACCCAGTACTTC
CASMHLFGETQYF
>many|TRBJ1-1|TRBV12-3/TRBV12-4|-
TGTGCCAGCAGTTTATCTACACGACTGAACACTGAAGCTTTCTTT
CASSLSTRLNTEAFF
>many|TRBJ1-6|TRBV9|-
TGTGCCAGCAGCCCCCGAGGGGACCTATCCTATAATTCACCCCTCCACTTT
CASSPRGDLSYNSPLHF
>many|TRBJ1-2|TRBV19|-
TGTGCCAGTAGTAAGGAGAGGGAGGTCCACTATGGCTACACCTTC
CASSKEREVHYGYTF
>many|TRBJ1-1|TRBV20-1|-
TGCAGTGCTAGAGAAGGGGCTTACTCAACTGAAGCTTTCTTT
CSAREGAYSTEAFF
>many|TRBJ1-1|TRBV6-5|-
TGTGCCAGCATCGACCCCCCGGAGGCTGAAGCTTTCTTT
CASIDPPEAEAFF
>many|TRBJ2-5|TRBV12-3/TRBV12-4|TRBD1
TGTGCCAGCAGTTTATTAGGGGGCGAAGAGACCCAGTACTTC
CASSLLGGEETQYF
>-|TRBJ2-5|TRBV3-1|-
TGTGCCAGCAGCCAAGGCAAGGAAGAGACCCAGTACTTC
CASSQGKEETQYF
>many|TRBJ1-1|TRBV24-1|-
TGTGCCACCAGTGAGGGGGCCACTGAAGCTTTCTTT
CATSEGATEAFF
>many|TRBJ2-7|TRBV25-1|TRBD2
TGTGCCAGCAGTGAATTGGGGGGGTCCTCCTACGAGCAGTACTTC
CASSELGGSSYEQYF
>-|TRBJ2-5|TRBV6-2/TRBV6-3|-
TGTGCCAGCAGTGTTCTGTCTCAAGAGACCCAGTACTTC
CASSVLSQETQYF
>-|TRBJ1-1|TRBV7-9|-
TGTGCCAGCAGCATAACATGGAACACTGAAGCTTTCTTT
CASSITWNTEAFF